These 18 T cell receptor delta chains came from one sample sequenced in a study of gamma-delta T cells after stem cell transplantation. TCRdb made new clone calls on the RT-PCR reads using CATT. The table includes around 12,000 delta-chain clones, about 38% detected once. Sample: gamma-delta T cells. These receptors were obtained from a human donor. It is not recorded whose cells these are; they may come from a transplant donor.

About this clone itself: The sample carries other DNA sequences with the same CDR3. V is TRDV1 and J is TRDJ1; 11 bases are shared with TRDD3. V lost 9 bases and J lost 2; bases outside the gene matches: 23. This CDR3 is built from 20 residues. The germline V gene encodes CDR1 TSWWSYY and CDR2 QGS. The CDR3 loop reads CALGHGSYEVLGDRTDKLIF. In DNA, the CDR3 is TGTGCTCTCGGACACGGGTCCTACGAAGTACTGGGGGATAGGACCGATAAACTCATCTTT.

V gene TRDV3 combines with J gene TRDJ1; TRDD3 is a possible D gene (6 bases). The V end lost 1 base, the J end lost 3 bases, and 18 bases lay between the germline ends. Germline CDR1 reads TVYSNPD; CDR2 reads GDNSRS (reference sequence). The CDR3 contains 15 residues. The CDR3 DNA is TGTGCCTTTATGCATCACGAGGATACCCCCGATAAACTCATCTTT. This translates into CAFMHHEDTPDKLIF.

The V and J genes are TRDV3 and TRDJ1; D gene uncertain. CDR3 length equals 12 residues. CDR1 and CDR2 from the germline V gene are TVYSNPD and GDNSRS (reference sequence). V was clipped by 4 bases and J by 1 base, with 10 bases between them. CDR3 protein: CASPALTDKLIF. The DNA for the CDR3 is TGTGCCTCTCCGGCCCTCACCGATAAACTCATCTTT.

This clone was counted once. The chain has TRAV29/DV5 and TRDJ3; 9 bases align to TRDD3. The CDR3 length is 19 residues. The germline CDR1 and CDR2 sequences are NSMFDY and ISSIKDK. The V gene end was trimmed by 3 bases and the J gene end by 0 bases; junction bases not matched to a gene: 10. CDR3 DNA: TGTGCAGCAATCGTTCTAGGGGGATACCCCTCCTGGGACACCCGACAGATGTTTTTC. This encodes CAAIVLGGYPSWDTRQMFF.

This clone was detected only a few times. V and J are TRDV1 and TRDJ1, with TRDD3 matching 9 bases. V shed 5 bases, J shed 5 bases, and the junction held 21 bases outside the gene matches. This CDR3 comprises 19 residues. Germline V gene lookup returns CDR1 TSWWSYY and CDR2 QGS. For the CDR3, the DNA is TGTGCTCTTGGGCACGGTCGGGGATACGCGGTCCTACCTGCGGATAAACTCATCTTT. Its translation: CALGHGRGYAVLPADKLIF.

The chain recombines TRDV1 with TRDJ1; TRDD3 matches 12 bases. This CDR3 has 21 residues. Germline V gene sequence: CDR1 TSWWSYY, CDR2 QGS. Unmatched junction bases numbered 20, after V lost 2 bases and J lost 4 bases. CDR3 bases: TGTGCTCTTGGGGAAGGTCCCAGAAGAGGGTACTGGGGGATACAGGGCGATAAACTCATCTTT. This translates into CALGEGPRRGYWGIQGDKLIF.

The chain employs TRDV2 and TRDJ1; D perhaps matches TRDD3 (6 bases). CDR3 length: 19 residues. Germline V gene data show CDR1 as GEAIGNYY and CDR2 as EKD. V gave up 0 bases and J gave up 0 bases, with 22 bases separating them. The CDR3 DNA reads TGTGCCTGTGACACCAGAAACTGGGTGAGACGTGGGGACACCGATAAACTCATCTTT. As protein: CACDTRNWVRRGDTDKLIF.

This clone turned up a few times. The chain combines TRDV1 with TRDJ1; 11 bases are shared with TRDD3. Germline CDR1 is TSWWSYY and CDR2 is QGS. This CDR3 comprises 23 residues. Trimming took 0 bases from V and 3 from J; bases not matched to a gene: 24. Here the CDR3 reads CALGELKPTGLYSWGIRPDKLIF. The CDR3 DNA sequence: TGTGCTCTTGGGGAACTAAAACCTACGGGGCTCTACTCTTGGGGGATACGTCCCGATAAACTCATCTTT.

The chain's CDR3 is CALGESEFALHCTGTYTDKLIF. The CDR3 nucleotides read TGTGCTCTTGGGGAATCGGAGTTCGCCTTACACTGTACGGGTACGTACACCGATAAACTCATCTTT. The rearrangement uses TRDV1 and TRDJ1; D remains unclear. CDR1 and CDR2 from the germline V gene are TSWWSYY and QGS. V was pared by 2 bases and J by 0 bases, with 31 bases between. CDR3 length: 22 residues.

This clone was observed a few times. The J gene is TRDJ2, the V gene TRDV1; TRDD3 is a possible D gene (5 bases). Trimming pared 0 bases from V and 3 bases from J, leaving 20 bases between. Per the germline V gene, CDR1 is TSWWSYY and CDR2 is QGS. CDR3 length equals 19 residues. CDR3 residues: CALGELRGVRPTLTAQLFF. The CDR3 bases are TGTGCTCTTGGGGAACTAAGGGGGGTACGGCCCACACTGACAGCACAACTCTTCTTT.

In its sample, this clone was seen a few times. The junction differs from germline at one of its ends, possibly a read error. V usage is TRDV2 and J usage is TRDJ3; TRDD3 aligns across 10 bases. This CDR3 comprises 19 residues. The germline gives CDR1 GEAIGNYY, CDR2 EKD. The DNA of the CDR3 is TGTGCCTGTGGCACCGGGGGATACGAAGGCTCCTGGGACACCCGACAGATGTTTTTC. This gives the protein CACGTGGYEGSWDTRQMFF.

The chain couples TRDV1 to TRDJ1; 12 nucleotides align to TRDD3. CDR3 size: 20 residues. Germline loops: CDR1 TSWWSYY, CDR2 QGS. The trim removed 5 bases at V and 4 bases at J, leaving 20 bases unmatched. Here the CDR3 DNA reads TGTGCTCTTGGGATCACGTCACCCGTACGCACTGGGGGATACCACGATAAACTCATCTTT. This encodes CALGITSPVRTGGYHDKLIF.

Comments on this clone: This may stem from a read error, because a much larger clone lies one nucleotide away. The chain employs TRDV2 and TRDJ2; D perhaps matches TRDD2 (6 bases). The V gene's germline CDR1 is GEAIGNYY and CDR2 EKD. This CDR3 is built from 18 residues. V shed 8 bases and J shed 6 bases, with 30 bases lying between them. CDR3 in DNA: TGTGCCTTTAAGGGGTCCTACGTCCATGTGATTCTCTCAGCACAACTCTTCTTT. This sequence encodes CAFKGSYVHVILSAQLFF.

Note on this clone: The junction does not match germline at one end; this may be a read error. This chain links TRDV1 with TRDJ1; 10 bases line up with TRDD3. The V gene's germline CDR1 is TSWWSYY and CDR2 QGS. The CDR3 is 17 residues long. CDR3 in DNA: TGTGCTCTTGGGGAACGTGGGGGATACTCTTACACCTATAAACTCATCTTT. Its translation: CALGERGGYSYTYKLIF.

Comments on this clone: Relative to the germline gene, one junction end is altered; a read error may explain this. V and J are TRDV1 and TRDJ1; D may be TRDD3 (6 bases). The CDR3 is 24 amino acids. CDR1 and CDR2 (germline): TSWWSYY, QGS. The CDR3 here is CAIGTGGYCRNGRGDLRYTDKLIF. CDR3 DNA sequence: TGTGCTATTGGCACAGGGGGTTACTGCAGAAACGGACGGGGGGACCTACGTTACACCGATAAACTCATCTTT.

The sample holds one count of this clone. The V and J genes are TRDV3 and TRDJ1; TRDD3 is a possible D gene (6 bases). Per germline, CDR1 TVYSNPD and CDR2 GDNSRS (reference sequence). V was shortened by 3 bases and J by 0 bases, with 11 bases between the two germline ends. This CDR3 has 13 amino acids. Written as DNA, the CDR3 is TGTGCCTTCCTTCGGGGATACACCGATAAACTCATCTTT. This translates into CAFLRGYTDKLIF.

The V and J genes are TRDV2 and TRDJ1; 7 bases are shared with TRDD3. There are 18 residues in the CDR3. The V gene end was trimmed by 5 bases and the J gene end by 0 bases; junction bases not matched to a gene: 17. In germline, CDR1 is GEAIGNYY, CDR2 EKD. The CDR3 region is CACGPDWGSPCYTDKLIF. The CDR3 DNA is TGTGCCTGTGGTCCTGACTGGGGCTCCCCTTGTTACACCGATAAACTCATCTTT.

The gene calls are TRDV2 and TRDJ3; the match to TRDD3 covers 9 bases. The CDR3 is 21 residues long. Unmatched junction bases numbered 12, after V lost 0 bases and J lost 1 base. Per the germline V gene, CDR1 is GEAIGNYY and CDR2 is EKD. CDR3 bases: TGTGCCTGTGACACCGCAAGAAGGGGGGATACCCCATCCTGGGACACCCGACAGATGTTTTTC. Its translation: CACDTARRGDTPSWDTRQMFF.